This entry concerns a single TCR beta chain. Study processing details: Amplification with reference gene primers provided the estimates of nucleated cell counts. TCRdb keeps only in-frame clones here, not all; method: immunoSEQ multiplex PCR. V, J and clone size reflect that table, while D and trimming were determined from the DNA. The sample holds about 190,000 clones; 80% to 85% are singletons and the top ten take less than 20%. This record comes from a study of blood T cell repertoires in COVID-19. Study-level background: PBMCs, B-cell-depleted T cells, or T cells provided the cDNA or gDNA that made up the material.

Trimming took 2 bases from V and 1 from J, leaving 7 bases between them. Per germline, CDR1 MNHEY and CDR2 SMNVEV (reference sequence). The CDR3 spans 14 residues. The chain employs TRBV27 and TRBJ2-3, with D possibly being TRBD1 (5 bases). The material sequenced was peripheral blood. The sequence came from a human donor in a cohort sampled during active COVID-19. The CDR3 loop is CASSLQTGTDTQYF. The CDR3 nucleotides are TGTGCCAGCAGTTTACAGACAGGCACAGATACGCAGTATTTT.